Below are 19 T cell receptor beta chains sequenced from a single sample in a study of blood T cell repertoires in COVID-19. TCRdb's copy holds only in-frame clones and misses some; the assay was immunoSEQ multiplex PCR. Altogether hundreds of thousands of clones are present, around 89% being singletons, with the ten largest covering approximately 4.6%. The sample was peripheral blood. The receptor source for this set is a man aged 40-49 years with acute or convalescent COVID-19.

This clone was seen a single time. This chain uses TRBV9 with TRBJ2-7, with 7 nucleotides matching TRBD1. J was trimmed by 3 bases and V by 0 bases; bases with no gene match: 6. In germline, CDR1 is SGDLS, CDR2 YYNGEE. This CDR3 region has 15 residues. CDR3 nucleotides: TGTGCCAGCAGCGTAGGAGGGGGCCGAATCTACGAGCAGTACTTC. Protein product: CASSVGGGRIYEQYF.

CDR3 region: CASSLGTAYEQYF. CDR3 DNA: TGTGCCAGCAGCTTAGGGACAGCCTACGAGCAGTACTTC. The V and J genes are TRBV7-8 and TRBJ2-7, with a possible D match to TRBD1 (6 bases). Trimming cost V 1 base and J 2 bases, with 6 bases left between them. Germline V gene lookup returns CDR1 SGHVS and CDR2 FQNEAQ. The CDR3 sequence is 13 residues long.

V usage is TRBV5-1 and J usage is TRBJ2-2; 7 bases line up with TRBD1. Losses at the gene ends were 4 bases for V and 0 bases for J; bases not matched to a gene: 6. The germline V gene has CDR1 SGHRS and CDR2 YFSETQ. This CDR3 is built from 16 residues. CDR3 region: CASSLDRSANTGELFF. The CDR3 DNA sequence: TGCGCCAGCAGCCTGGACAGGAGCGCGAACACCGGGGAGCTGTTTTTT.

The CDR3 region has the DNA TGCGCCAGCAGCCAAGGAGGACAACGAACTACGATGAACACTGAAGCTTTCTTT. Residues: CASSQGGQRTTMNTEAFF. The genes are TRBV4-1 and TRBJ1-1, with D perhaps TRBD1 (5 bases). Germline V gene sequence: CDR1 MGHRA, CDR2 YSYEKL. V gave up 1 base and J gave up 0 bases, with 18 bases separating them. This CDR3 has 18 amino acids.

V is TRBV9 and J is TRBJ1-2; no clear D gene. Germline V lookup: CDR1 SGDLS, CDR2 YYNGEE. The CDR3 loop spans 14 amino acids. Trimming removed 3 bases from V and 2 bases from J, with 11 bases in between. The CDR3 reads CASSAYGGNYGYTF. The DNA for the CDR3 is TGTGCCAGCAGCGCTTACGGAGGGAACTATGGCTACACCTTC. Looking up the rest from reference TRBV9 and TRBJ1-2 gives the full variable domain: DSGVTQTPKHLITATGQRVTLRCSPRSGDLSVYWYQQSLDQGLQFLIQYYNGEERAKGNILERFSAQQFPDLHSELNLSSLELGDSALYFCASSAYGGNYGYTFGSGTRLTVV.

This clone came up once. This chain connects TRBV11-2 to TRBJ1-3; D is undetermined. Per germline, CDR1 SGHAT and CDR2 FQNNGV. The CDR3 runs 17 residues. V was trimmed by 1 base and J by 0 bases, leaving 13 bases between them. CDR3 protein: CASSLGYGWSSGNTIYF. CDR3 DNA: TGTGCCAGCAGCTTAGGATACGGCTGGAGCTCTGGAAACACCATATATTTT.

The gene calls are TRBV2 and TRBJ1-1; D possibly corresponds to TRBD1 (5 bases). There are 13 residues in the CDR3. V lost 8 bases and J 11 bases, leaving 21 bases between the germline ends. Germline V lookup: CDR1 SNHLY, CDR2 FYNNEI. CDR3 loop: CASGDEIGGYAFF. The CDR3 bases are TGTGCCAGCGGGGACGAAATCGGAGGGTACGCTTTCTTT.

This clone occurred a few times. J is TRBJ2-3 and V is TRBV29-1; TRBD1 agrees at 8 bases. Trimming at V came to 5 bases and at J to 2 bases, leaving 6 bases not matched to a gene. This CDR3 has 14 amino acids. Germline loops: CDR1 SQVTM, CDR2 ANQGSEA. The CDR3: CSVLGQGATDTQYF. The CDR3 DNA sequence: TGCAGCGTTCTAGGGCAGGGGGCCACAGATACGCAGTATTTT.

DNA for the CDR3: TGTGCCAGCAGTGAACCCCCTGCACTCGTGGCAGGGTATGGCTACACCTTC. Its translation: CASSEPPALVAGYGYTF. The chain has TRBV2 and TRBJ1-2; TRBD1 is a possible D gene (5 bases). Trimming removed 2 bases at V and 5 bases at J, with 21 bases between. The germline gives CDR1 SNHLY, CDR2 FYNNEI. The CDR3 extends over 17 amino acids.

V and J are TRBV18 and TRBJ1-2, with D possibly being TRBD1 (5 bases). The CDR3 contains 14 residues. CDR1 is KGHSH and CDR2 is LQKENI in the germline V gene. Trimming shortened V by 2 bases and J by 2 bases, and 9 bases separated the two germline ends. In nucleotides, the CDR3 is TGTGCCAGCTCACCAACGACAGAGAACTATGGCTACACCTTC. Protein: CASSPTTENYGYTF.

Comments on this clone: Because the CDR3 is missing its conserved closing phenylalanine or tryptophan, this is likely a read error. The DNA is omitted, as the CDR3 cannot be located on it reliably, and the CDR3 follows TCRdb's listing. CDR3: CASSYPDRAVY. This chain uses TRBV6-2 or TRBV6-3 with TRBJ1-4; TRBD1 is the table's D call and was not checked against the DNA. Germline loops: CDR1 MNHEY, CDR2 SVGEGT. The CDR3 comprises 11 residues, both ends counted.

This CDR3 reads CARPPGQGGVGQYF. The CDR3 DNA reads as TGTGCCAGGCCTCCGGGACAGGGAGGCGTCGGGCAGTACTTC. The V gene is TRBV27, the J gene TRBJ2-7; 9 nucleotides match TRBD1. V dropped 9 bases and J dropped 9; count of bases not matched to a gene: 15. Germline V lookup: CDR1 MNHEY, CDR2 SMNVEV (reference sequence). The CDR3 totals 14 residues.

V usage is TRBV6-5 and J usage is TRBJ1-1; D perhaps matches TRBD1 (6 bases). CDR1 is MNHEY and CDR2 is SVGAGI in the germline V gene. Between the trimmed V and J ends, which lost 5 bases and 5 bases, there was a span of 9 bases. The length of the CDR3 is 12 residues. The CDR3 loop is CASSPQGTEAFF. DNA of the CDR3: TGTGCCAGCAGTCCACAGGGTACTGAAGCTTTCTTT.

The chain joins TRBV4-2 to TRBJ2-3, with TRBD1 matching 9 bases. With 1 base clipped from V and 3 bases from J, the junction kept 2 bases outside the gene matches. Per the germline V gene, CDR1 is LGHNA and CDR2 is YNFKEQ. The CDR3 contains 15 residues. CDR3 loop: CASSQGTGETDTQYF. The CDR3 nucleotides read TGTGCCAGCAGCCAAGGGACAGGGGAAACAGATACGCAGTATTTT.

V and J are TRBV12-5 and TRBJ1-6; D might be TRBD1 (5 bases). Germline lookup yields CDR1 LGHNT and CDR2 FRNRAP. Trimming left V 4 bases short and J 10 bases short, with 11 bases between. The CDR3 contains 13 residues. The CDR3 sequence: CASGWGGTSPLHF. CDR3 coding DNA: TGTGCTAGTGGTTGGGGGGGAACCTCACCCCTCCACTTT.

V usage is TRBV7-8 and J usage is TRBJ1-3; the match to TRBD1 covers 9 bases. The germline CDR1 and CDR2 sequences are SGHVS and FQNEAQ. The CDR3 runs to 15 residues. Trimming cost V 4 bases and J 9 bases; bases outside gene matches: 10. In nucleotides, the CDR3 is TGTGCCAGCAGCTCCTCGGGACAGGGAAGCGGCACCATATATTTT. It encodes CASSSSGQGSGTIYF.

CDR3 DNA: TGTGCCAGCAGCGACGGACTAGCGGGGTCCGTTAAGAACACCGGGGAGCTGTTTTTT. Protein: CASSDGLAGSVKNTGELFF. The chain links TRBV9 to TRBJ2-2; 12 bases map to TRBD2. The germline CDR1 and CDR2 sequences are SGDLS and YYNGEE. V trimming: 3 bases; J trimming: 1 base; junction bases outside the gene matches: 10. The CDR3 extends over 19 amino acids.

This clone appeared a single time. The chain is built from TRBV18 and TRBJ2-7; TRBD2 agrees at 11 bases. The junction had 1 base not matched to a gene; V was cut back by 0 bases and J by 3 bases. This CDR3 comprises 15 residues. Germline-derived CDR1 and CDR2 are KGHSH and LQKENI. The CDR3 nucleotides read TGTGCCAGCTCACCACCGCTAGCGGGGGGCTACGAGCAGTACTTC. Its translation: CASSPPLAGGYEQYF.

This chain uses TRBV12-3 or TRBV12-4 with TRBJ2-2, with 8 bases lining up with TRBD2. This CDR3 region has 13 residues. V gave up 6 bases and J gave up 6 bases; unmatched junction bases: 3. The CDR3 sequence: CASRGLDAGELFF. The DNA of the CDR3 is TGTGCCAGCAGGGGACTAGACGCCGGGGAGCTGTTTTTT.